This passage covers 15 T cell receptor beta chains from one sample sequenced in a study of identifying expanded T cells in peripheral blood. The repertoire was sequenced with immunoSEQ multiplex PCR; TCRdb's copy has only in-frame clones and lacks some. The table records about 89,000 clones, around 88% of them present only once. What was sequenced was blood. All receptors derive from a person aged 18 to 75 in good health.

The chain links TRBV5-6 to TRBJ2-3; 11 nucleotides align to TRBD2. Germline assignment: CDR1 SGHDT and CDR2 YYEEEE. J was trimmed by 1 base and V by 0 bases; bases with no gene match: 10. This CDR3 spans 19 amino acids. DNA of the CDR3: TGTGCCAGCAGCTTGGGAACTAGCGGGAGATTAAGGGGCACAGATACGCAGTATTTT. This codes for CASSLGTSGRLRGTDTQYF.

The chain couples TRBV7-3 to TRBJ2-5; D perhaps matches TRBD1 (5 bases). The ends were cut back, 5 bases at V and 1 base at J, with 14 bases in the middle. CDR3 size: 15 residues. Germline V gene sequence: CDR1 SGHTA, CDR2 FQGTGA. The CDR3 DNA reads TGTGCCAGCAGCCTCACCGGTGGGGCCCAAGAGACCCAGTACTTC. This encodes CASSLTGGAQETQYF. Complete variable domain (other parts from reference TRBV7-3 and TRBJ2-5): GAGVSQTPSNKVTEKGKYVELRCDPISGHTALYWYRQSLGQGPEFLIYFQGTGAADDSGLPNDRFFAVRPEGSVSTLKIQRTERGDSAVYLCASSLTGGAQETQYFGPGTRLLVL.

The chain employs TRBV6-1 and TRBJ1-2, with D possibly being TRBD1 (5 bases). The CDR3 loop spans 14 amino acids. Trimming cost V 7 bases and J 6 bases, with 18 bases left between them. CDR1 MNHNS and CDR2 SASEGT come from the germline V gene. As DNA, the CDR3 is TGTGCCAGCACCCAGGGACCCGCTGTAAATGGCTACACCTTC. Translating it yields CASTQGPAVNGYTF.

The V and J genes are TRBV28 and TRBJ2-3, with 7 bases matching TRBD1. The CDR3 extends over 17 amino acids. V shed 5 bases, J shed 0 bases, and the junction held 11 bases outside the gene matches. Germline V gives CDR1 MDHEN, CDR2 SYDVKM. CDR3 in amino acids: CASSQPRQGRSTDTQYF. CDR3 bases: TGTGCCAGCAGTCAGCCGAGACAGGGACGAAGCACAGATACGCAGTATTTT.

The gene calls are TRBV9 and TRBJ2-7; 11 nucleotides match TRBD2. The trim removed 4 bases at V and 7 bases at J, leaving 10 bases unmatched. This CDR3 contains 15 residues. Germline CDR1 SGDLS, CDR2 YYNGEE. CDR3 residues: CASSPLGTSGGEQYF. As DNA, the CDR3 is TGTGCCAGCAGCCCTCTAGGGACTAGCGGTGGGGAGCAGTACTTC. Based on the CDR3 plus reference TRBV9 and TRBJ2-7, the full variable domain is DSGVTQTPKHLITATGQRVTLRCSPRSGDLSVYWYQQSLDQGLQFLIQYYNGEERAKGNILERFSAQQFPDLHSELNLSSLELGDSALYFCASSPLGTSGGEQYFGPGTRLTVT.

This chain uses TRBV9 with TRBJ2-2, with TRBD1 identical over 10 bases. This CDR3 contains 16 residues. CDR1 is SGDLS, CDR2 YYNGEE, per germline. V dropped 0 bases and J dropped 5; count of bases not matched to a gene: 4. DNA for the CDR3: TGTGCCAGCAGCGTAGGGGGACAGGGGATGACCGGGGAGCTGTTTTTT. Translating gives CASSVGGQGMTGELFF.

With respect to this clone: At one of its ends the junction is not consistent with the germline gene, which may arise from a read error. The chain has TRBV11-2 and TRBJ2-5, with D maybe TRBD2 (6 bases). The CDR3 is 14 residues long. Germline CDR1 and CDR2: SGHAT and FQNNGV. CDR3 coding DNA: TGTGCCAGCAGCCGATTGGGACTGGCTAACGTTCCGGACTTC. It translates to CASSRLGLANVPDF.

This chain joins TRBV30 and TRBJ1-6; D is unclear. Per the germline V gene, CDR1 is GTSNPN and CDR2 is SVGIG (reference sequence). Trimming took 1 base from V and 0 from J, leaving 7 bases between them. This CDR3 comprises 15 residues. The CDR3 bases are TGTGCCTGGAGTGAGGAGAGCTCCTATAATTCACCCCTCCACTTT. Protein: CAWSEESSYNSPLHF.

This chain joins TRBV5-5 and TRBJ2-3; D might be TRBD1 (5 bases). V was shortened by 2 bases and J by 0 bases, with 10 bases between the two germline ends. In germline, CDR1 is SGHKS, CDR2 YYEKEE (reference sequence). The CDR3 has 15 amino acids. CDR3 amino acids: CASSFLAGSTDTQYF. The CDR3 coding sequence is TGTGCCAGCAGCTTTTTGGCAGGGAGCACAGATACGCAGTATTTT.

This clone was seen a few times. This chain uses TRBV11-2 with TRBJ2-7; possibly TRBD2 for D (5 bases). This CDR3 is 13 amino acids long. Deletions cut 5 bases from V and 3 bases from J, with 11 bases between. The germline V gene has CDR1 SGHAT and CDR2 FQNNGV. CDR3 sequence (DNA): TGTGCCAGCAGCCTAGGCCGGGACTACGAGCAGTACTTC. Translated, it gives CASSLGRDYEQYF. The full variable domain, completed using reference TRBV11-2 and TRBJ2-7, is EAGVAQSPRYKIIEKRQSVAFWCNPISGHATLYWYQQILGQGPKLLIQFQNNGVVDDSQLPKDRFSAERLKGVDSTLKIQPAKLEDSAVYLCASSLGRDYEQYFGPGTRLTVT.

J is TRBJ2-1 and V is TRBV6-1; weak D call: TRBD1 (6 bases). V lost 8 bases to trimming and J lost 2 bases, with 10 bases between them. The CDR3 consists of 13 residues. The V gene's germline CDR1 is MNHNS and CDR2 SASEGT. CDR3 nucleotides: TGTGCCAGCGAGAGGGGGACCTACAATGAGCAGTTCTTC. It yields the protein CASERGTYNEQFF.

The V call is TRBV28, the J call TRBJ1-5, with D perhaps matching TRBD1 (6 bases). The germline V gene encodes CDR1 MDHEN and CDR2 SYDVKM. V was shortened by 5 bases and J by 5 bases, with 16 bases between the two germline ends. This CDR3 has 15 amino acids. The CDR3 here is CASSPQGLSHQPQHF. In DNA, the CDR3 is TGTGCCAGCAGTCCACAGGGTTTAAGTCATCAGCCCCAGCATTTT.

The chain couples TRBV18 to TRBJ2-5, with no clear D. The CDR3 runs to 15 residues. Trimming removed 1 base from V and 2 bases from J, with 11 bases in between. CDR1 and CDR2 from the germline V gene are KGHSH and LQKENI. The CDR3 DNA reads as TGTGCCAGCTCACCACAGGCAGGCAATCAAGAGACCCAGTACTTC. Residues: CASSPQAGNQETQYF.

The V and J genes are TRBV2 and TRBJ2-5; D assignment may be TRBD1 or TRBD2 (5 bases each). The DNA end lines up better with TRBJ2-7; the J call may be wrong. This CDR3 has 14 residues. The V gene's germline CDR1 is SNHLY and CDR2 FYNNEI. The CDR3, as DNA: TGTGCCAGCAGTGCCGGGACGGCCTCCTACGAGCAGTACTTC. Amino acid sequence: CASSAGTASYEQYF.

This sequence joins TRBV10-3 and TRBJ1-1; D gene ambiguous. The V and J ends lost 5 bases and 0 bases respectively, with 7 bases between them. The CDR3 has 13 residues. From germline, CDR1 is ENHRY and CDR2 SYGVKD. CDR3 in amino acids: CAISSGLNTEAFF. CDR3 in DNA: TGTGCCATCAGTTCCGGGCTGAACACTGAAGCTTTCTTT.